These 13 T cell receptor beta chains were all obtained from the same sample, sequenced in a study of blood T cells in healthy people across ages. Alongside a J-beta primer mix, a sample-barcoded 5' primer served in a second PCR lasting roughly 6 to 11 cycles. MiXCR was run by TCRdb on the 5' RACE reads, yielding one entry per CDR3 protein. Found here are over 750,000 distinct CDR3 sequences, more than 20% of them singletons; the top ten hold more than 8%. This sample also belongs to another study, concerning T cells of mothers and their children.

The sequenced sample consisted of blood. The source of these receptors is a boy aged 5-17 years in good health.

This clonotype was detected only a few times. This chain joins TRBV7-2 and TRBJ2-3, with a possible D match to TRBD2 (6 bases). The CDR3 covers 15 residues. Germline V CDR1 and CDR2: SGHTA, FQGNSA. Trimming cost V 1 base and J 4 bases, with 12 bases left between them. In DNA, the CDR3 is TGTGCCAGCAGCTTAGATGGGGGGACGCCAGATACGCAGTATTTT. Amino acid sequence: CASSLDGGTPDTQYF. Full variable domain (remainder filled in from reference TRBV7-2 and TRBJ2-3): GAGVSQSPSNKVTEKGKDVELRCDPISGHTALYWYRQSLGQGLEFLIYFQGNSAPDKSGLPSDRFSAERTGGSVSTLTIQRTQQEDSAVYLCASSLDGGTPDTQYFGPGTRLTVL.

A few counts support this clonotype. The chain has TRBV5-6 and TRBJ1-2; D is uncertain. CDR1 and CDR2 (germline): SGHDT, YYEEEE. The CDR3 covers 14 residues. V was clipped by 0 bases and J by 0 bases, with 6 bases between them. The CDR3 sequence: CASSLGSSNYGYTF. The CDR3 region has the DNA TGTGCCAGCAGCTTGGGCAGCTCTAACTATGGCTACACCTTC.

The V gene is TRBV6-2 or TRBV6-3, the J gene TRBJ2-1; no clear D gene. The V end lost 4 bases, the J end lost 8 bases, and 9 bases lay between the germline ends. The CDR3 length is 12 residues. Germline CDR1 is MNHEY and CDR2 is SVGEGT. CDR3 sequence: CASSLEWHEQFF. CDR3 nucleotide sequence: TGTGCCAGCAGTTTAGAATGGCATGAGCAGTTCTTC.

The chain has TRBV4-2 and TRBJ2-5, with a tentative D call TRBD1 (6 bases). Trimming took 0 bases from V and 11 from J, leaving 22 bases between them. Germline CDR1 reads LGHNA; CDR2 reads YNFKEQ. This CDR3 spans 16 amino acids. This CDR3 reads CASSQEGMPGAGEQYF. CDR3 sequence (DNA): TGTGCCAGCAGCCAAGAGGGGATGCCAGGGGCAGGTGAGCAGTACTTC.

This clonotype occurred many times. The chain joins TRBV6-4 to TRBJ2-1, with D possibly TRBD1 on 6 matching bases. The DNA end is a closer match to TRBJ2-7, so the J assignment may be wrong. The CDR3 consists of 12 residues. Germline-derived CDR1 and CDR2 are MRHNA and SNTAGT. The CDR3 sequence is CARIRTRGEQYF. CDR3 coding DNA: TGTGCCAGGATTAGGACCAGGGGCGAGCAGTACTTC.

The V and J genes are TRBV28 and TRBJ2-5; 10 positions agree with TRBD2. The germline gives CDR1 MDHEN, CDR2 SYDVKM. The CDR3 is 15 amino acids. V shed 2 bases and J 5 bases; nucleotides not matched to a gene: 5. The CDR3 is CASSLAGLALETQYF. Written as DNA, the CDR3 is TGTGCCAGCAGTTTAGCGGGACTAGCGTTGGAGACCCAGTACTTC.

The gene calls are TRBV24-1 and TRBJ1-2; D not certain. The ends were cut back, 0 bases at V and 8 bases at J, with 9 bases in the middle. The CDR3 length is 13 residues. Germline lookup yields CDR1 KGHDR and CDR2 SFDVKD. The CDR3 DNA reads TGTGCCACCAGTGATTTGTCGGAAGCGGGCTACACCTTC. Translating it yields CATSDLSEAGYTF.

This clonotype was detected only a few times. The chain has TRBV4-1 and TRBJ2-6, with 7 bases matching TRBD1. Trimming cost V 0 bases and J 4 bases; bases outside gene matches: 6. Germline V gene lookup returns CDR1 MGHRA and CDR2 YSYEKL. CDR3 length: 17 residues. CDR3 amino acids: CASSQDEGGYGANVLTF. The CDR3 DNA is TGCGCCAGCAGCCAAGATGAAGGGGGCTACGGGGCCAACGTCCTGACTTTC.

This clonotype showed up just a few times. The chain uses TRBV24-1 and TRBJ2-1; D not resolved. V gave up 4 bases and J gave up 3 bases, with 15 bases separating them. The CDR3 length is 16 residues. Germline V gives CDR1 KGHDR, CDR2 SFDVKD. CDR3 in amino acids: CATSDSGRSNYNEQFF. DNA of the CDR3: TGTGCCACCAGTGACTCCGGACGGAGTAACTACAATGAGCAGTTCTTC.

The table lists this clonotype with a count of one. The chain recombines TRBV7-6 with TRBJ2-5; 8 bases line up with TRBD1. The closer fit of TRBJ2-7 to the DNA end suggests the J call may be wrong. The CDR3 totals 16 residues. CDR1 SGHVS and CDR2 FNYEAQ come from the germline V gene. CDR3 protein: CASSQVAGQGSYEQYF. CDR3 DNA sequence: TGTGCCAGCAGCCAGGTGGCTGGACAGGGCTCCTACGAGCAGTACTTC.

CDR3 residues: CASSYNRDGQRTYEQYF. The CDR3 nucleotides read TGCGCCAGCAGCTATAACCGGGATGGTCAGCGCACGTACGAGCAGTACTTC. V gene TRBV5-1 combines with J gene TRBJ2-7, with a possible D match to TRBD2 (5 bases). Germline CDR1 reads SGHRS; CDR2 reads YFSETQ. Trimming removed 3 bases from V and 4 bases from J, with 23 bases in between. The CDR3 length is 17 residues. The full variable domain, with the rest looked up from reference TRBV5-1 and TRBJ2-7, is KAGVTQTPRYLIKTRGQQVTLSCSPISGHRSVSWYQQTPGQGLQFLFEYFSETQRNKGNFPGRFSGRQFSNSRSEMNVSTLELGDSALYLCASSYNRDGQRTYEQYFGPGTRLTVT.

This clonotype was counted only a few times. This chain uses TRBV6-2 or TRBV6-3 with TRBJ1-1, with D unclear. This CDR3 comprises 12 residues. Trimming removed 6 bases at V and 7 bases at J, with 12 bases between. The germline V gene has CDR1 MNHEY and CDR2 SVGEGT. The CDR3 protein is CASSDRTVEAFF. For the CDR3, the DNA is TGTGCCAGCAGCGATCGGACTGTTGAAGCTTTCTTT.

This clonotype was seen more than once but under ten times. The rearrangement uses TRBV3-1 and TRBJ2-5, with D uncertain. Matching the DNA end better, TRBJ2-7 makes the J call doubtful. CDR1 and CDR2 from the germline V gene are LGHDT and YNNKEL (reference sequence). CDR3 length: 15 amino acids. The CDR3 nucleotides are TGTGCCAGCAGCCAAGTCCCAACCTCCTTCTACGAGCAGTACTTC. As protein: CASSQVPTSFYEQYF.